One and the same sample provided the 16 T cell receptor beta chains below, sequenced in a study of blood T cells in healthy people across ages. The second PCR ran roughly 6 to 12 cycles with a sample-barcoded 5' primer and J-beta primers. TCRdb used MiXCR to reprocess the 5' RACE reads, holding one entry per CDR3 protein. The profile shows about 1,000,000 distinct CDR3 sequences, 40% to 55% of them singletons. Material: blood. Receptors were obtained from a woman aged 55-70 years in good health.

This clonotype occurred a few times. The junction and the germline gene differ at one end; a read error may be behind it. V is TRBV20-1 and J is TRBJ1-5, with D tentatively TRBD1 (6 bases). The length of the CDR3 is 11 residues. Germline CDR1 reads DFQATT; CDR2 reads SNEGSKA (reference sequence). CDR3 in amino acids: CSARQEVRQHF. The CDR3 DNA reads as TGCAGCGCTAGACAGGAGGTACGCCAGCATTTT.

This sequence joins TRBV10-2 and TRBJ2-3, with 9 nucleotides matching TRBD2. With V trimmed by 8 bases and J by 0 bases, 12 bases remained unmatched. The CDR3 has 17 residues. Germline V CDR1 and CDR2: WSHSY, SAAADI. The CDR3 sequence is CASSLRLAASSTDTQYF. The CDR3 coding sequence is TGCGCCAGCTCATTGAGACTAGCGGCAAGTAGCACAGATACGCAGTATTTT.

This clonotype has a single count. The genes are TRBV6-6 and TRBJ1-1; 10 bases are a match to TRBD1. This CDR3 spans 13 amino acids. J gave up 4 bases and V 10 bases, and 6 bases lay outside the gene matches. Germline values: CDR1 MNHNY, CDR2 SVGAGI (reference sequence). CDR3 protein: CATKDRGSTEAFF. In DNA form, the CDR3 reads TGTGCCACGAAGGACAGGGGGTCCACTGAAGCTTTCTTT.

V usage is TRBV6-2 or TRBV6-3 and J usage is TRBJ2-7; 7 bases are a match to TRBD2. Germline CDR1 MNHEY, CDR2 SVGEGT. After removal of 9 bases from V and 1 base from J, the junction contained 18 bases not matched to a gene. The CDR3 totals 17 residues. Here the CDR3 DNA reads TGTGCCAGTGGGATAGCCCGACTAGCTAGGCAGTCCTACGAGCAGTACTTC. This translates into CASGIARLARQSYEQYF.

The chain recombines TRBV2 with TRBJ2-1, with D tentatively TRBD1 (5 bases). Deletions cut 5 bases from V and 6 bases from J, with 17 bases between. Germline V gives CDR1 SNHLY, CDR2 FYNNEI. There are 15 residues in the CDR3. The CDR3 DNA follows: TGTGCCAGCAGTTATCAGCCAGGGCCTTGCAATGAGCAGTTCTTC. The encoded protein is CASSYQPGPCNEQFF.

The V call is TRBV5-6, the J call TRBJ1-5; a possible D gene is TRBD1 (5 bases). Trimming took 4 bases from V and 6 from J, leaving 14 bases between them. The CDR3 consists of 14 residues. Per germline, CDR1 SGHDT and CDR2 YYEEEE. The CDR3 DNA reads TGTGCCAGCAGCAAGGGACCAGGAGGTCAGCCCCAGCATTTT. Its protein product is CASSKGPGGQPQHF.

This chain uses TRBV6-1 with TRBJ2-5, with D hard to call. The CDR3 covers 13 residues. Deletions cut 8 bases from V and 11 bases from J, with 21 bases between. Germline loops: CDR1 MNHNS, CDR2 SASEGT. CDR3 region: CASEIAEHNEQYF. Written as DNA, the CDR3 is TGTGCCAGCGAGATCGCGGAGCACAATGAGCAGTACTTC.

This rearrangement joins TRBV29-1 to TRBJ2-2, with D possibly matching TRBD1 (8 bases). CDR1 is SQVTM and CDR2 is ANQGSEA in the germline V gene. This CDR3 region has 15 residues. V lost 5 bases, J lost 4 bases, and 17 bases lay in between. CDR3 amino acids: CSVWGGTGGTGELFF. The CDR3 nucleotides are TGCAGCGTTTGGGGGGGAACAGGGGGCACCGGGGAGCTGTTTTTT.

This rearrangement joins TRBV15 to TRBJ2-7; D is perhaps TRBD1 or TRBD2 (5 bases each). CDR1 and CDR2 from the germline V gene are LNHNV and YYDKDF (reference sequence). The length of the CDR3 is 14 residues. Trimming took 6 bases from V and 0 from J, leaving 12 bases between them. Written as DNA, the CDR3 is TGTGCCACCAGAGGGGACCGAACCTCCTACGAGCAGTACTTC. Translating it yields CATRGDRTSYEQYF. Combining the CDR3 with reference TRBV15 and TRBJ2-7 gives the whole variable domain DAMVIQNPRYQVTQFGKPVTLSCSQTLNHNVMYWYQQKSSQAPKLLFHYYDKDFNNEADTPDNFQSRRPNTSFCFLDIRSPGLGDTAMYLCATRGDRTSYEQYFGPGTRLTVT.

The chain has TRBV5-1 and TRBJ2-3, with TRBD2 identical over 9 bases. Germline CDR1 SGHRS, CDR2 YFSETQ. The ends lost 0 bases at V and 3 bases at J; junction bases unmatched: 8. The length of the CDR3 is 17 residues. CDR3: CASSLASRLADTDTQYF. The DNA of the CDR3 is TGCGCCAGCAGCTTGGCCTCGCGACTAGCGGATACAGATACGCAGTATTTT.

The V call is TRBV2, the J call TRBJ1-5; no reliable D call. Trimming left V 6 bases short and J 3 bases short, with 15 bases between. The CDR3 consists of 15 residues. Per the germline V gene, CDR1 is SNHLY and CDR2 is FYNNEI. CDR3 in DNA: TGTGCCAGCAGGAGTTATGGGGATTACAATCAGCCCCAGCATTTT. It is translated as CASRSYGDYNQPQHF.

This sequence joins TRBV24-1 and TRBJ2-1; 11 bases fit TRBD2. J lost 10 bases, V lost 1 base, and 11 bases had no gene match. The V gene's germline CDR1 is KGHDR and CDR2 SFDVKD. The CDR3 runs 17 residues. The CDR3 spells CATSDLSPTSGTGEQFF. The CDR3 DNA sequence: TGTGCCACCAGTGATTTATCGCCGACTAGCGGGACAGGGGAGCAGTTCTTC.

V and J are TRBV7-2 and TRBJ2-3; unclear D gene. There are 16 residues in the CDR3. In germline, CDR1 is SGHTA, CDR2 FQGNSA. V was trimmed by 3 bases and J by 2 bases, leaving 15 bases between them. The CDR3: CASSFQGPRTTDTQYF. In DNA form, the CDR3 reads TGTGCCAGCAGCTTTCAAGGGCCCCGGACCACAGATACGCAGTATTTT.

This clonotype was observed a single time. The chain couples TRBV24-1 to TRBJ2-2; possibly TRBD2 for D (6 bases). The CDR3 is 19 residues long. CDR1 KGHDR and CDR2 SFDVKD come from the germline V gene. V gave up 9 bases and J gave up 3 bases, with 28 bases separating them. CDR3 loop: CATPLALATQRLDTGELFF. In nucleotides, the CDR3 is TGTGCCACCCCGCTTGCACTAGCTACCCAGCGGCTCGACACCGGGGAGCTGTTTTTT.

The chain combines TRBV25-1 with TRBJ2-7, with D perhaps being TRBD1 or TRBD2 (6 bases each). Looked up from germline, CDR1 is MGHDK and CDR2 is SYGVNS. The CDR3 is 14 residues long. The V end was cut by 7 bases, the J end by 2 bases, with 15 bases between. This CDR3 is CASTRAEGAYEQYF. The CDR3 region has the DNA TGTGCCAGCACCCGAGCGGAGGGGGCCTACGAGCAGTACTTC.

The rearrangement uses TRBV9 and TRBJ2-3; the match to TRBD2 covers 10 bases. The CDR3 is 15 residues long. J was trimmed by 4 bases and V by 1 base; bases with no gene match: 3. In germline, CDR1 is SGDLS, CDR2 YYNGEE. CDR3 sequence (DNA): TGTGCCAGCAGCGTACAAGCGGGAGGGGCAGATACGCAGTATTTT. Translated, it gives CASSVQAGGADTQYF.